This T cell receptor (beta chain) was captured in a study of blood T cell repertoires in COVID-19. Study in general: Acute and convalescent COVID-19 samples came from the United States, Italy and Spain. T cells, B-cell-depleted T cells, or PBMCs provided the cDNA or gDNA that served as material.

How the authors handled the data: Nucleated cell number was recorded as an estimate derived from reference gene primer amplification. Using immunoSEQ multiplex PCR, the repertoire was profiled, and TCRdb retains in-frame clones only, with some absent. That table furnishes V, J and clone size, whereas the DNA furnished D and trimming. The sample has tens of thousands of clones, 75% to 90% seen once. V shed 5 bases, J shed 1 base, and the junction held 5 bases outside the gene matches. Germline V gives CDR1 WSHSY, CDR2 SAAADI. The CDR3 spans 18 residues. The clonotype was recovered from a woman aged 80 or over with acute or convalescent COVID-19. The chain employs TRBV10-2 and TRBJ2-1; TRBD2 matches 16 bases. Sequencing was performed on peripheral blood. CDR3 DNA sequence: TGCGCCAGCAGTAAGGGACTAGCGGGAGGGCCGTCCTACAATGAGCAGTTCTTC. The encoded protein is CASSKGLAGGPSYNEQFF.